These T cell receptor beta chains were read from a single sample in a study of sequential checkpoint blockade in melanoma. Profiling relied on immunoSEQ multiplex PCR, and the TCRdb table lists in-frame clones only, not all of them. The sample carries 4,500 to 6,000 clones, about two thirds recorded once. Sequencing used CD8+ T cells sorted from blood (inferred from file names), obtained from a patient given nivolumab and ipilimumab in sequence. These receptors originate from a human donor with melanoma. Each CDR3 is given with its conserved first and last residue. Each record gives: V gene, clone size, J gene, D gene, CDR3 protein. The D gene is left open where the match is weak. Clone size appears in some rows only: once, few, many, or a class for an expanded clone.

v_call: TRBV28; clone_size: -; j_call: TRBJ2-1; d_call: TRBD2; cdr3_aa: CASSWTGTSGRPDEQFF
v_call: TRBV7-2; clone_size: -; j_call: TRBJ2-5; d_call: TRBD1; cdr3_aa: CASSTRTGGETQYF
v_call: TRBV9; clone_size: -; j_call: TRBJ1-2; d_call: -; cdr3_aa: CASSVGAGDYGYTF
v_call: TRBV5-6; clone_size: -; j_call: TRBJ2-2; d_call: -; cdr3_aa: CASSLVAEVAGELFF
v_call: TRBV9; clone_size: once; j_call: TRBJ1-5; d_call: -; cdr3_aa: CASSVASSNQPQHF
v_call: TRBV6-5; clone_size: -; j_call: TRBJ1-2; d_call: -; cdr3_aa: CASSYSRANRYGYTF
v_call: TRBV4-1; clone_size: -; j_call: TRBJ2-7; d_call: TRBD1; cdr3_aa: CASSQGQGVYEQYF
v_call: TRBV7-9; clone_size: -; j_call: TRBJ2-2; d_call: -; cdr3_aa: CASSKPGLDTGELFF
v_call: TRBV2; clone_size: -; j_call: TRBJ2-3; d_call: -; cdr3_aa: CACARSSRDTQYF
v_call: TRBV14; clone_size: -; j_call: TRBJ2-7; d_call: -; cdr3_aa: CASSRLVGSYEQYF
v_call: TRBV7-9; clone_size: -; j_call: TRBJ2-7; d_call: -; cdr3_aa: CASQAGAYEQYF
v_call: TRBV25-1; clone_size: -; j_call: TRBJ2-7; d_call: TRBD2; cdr3_aa: CASRAGAWGEQYF
v_call: TRBV19; clone_size: few; j_call: TRBJ1-5; d_call: -; cdr3_aa: CASSIGSRASNQPQHF
v_call: TRBV6-5; clone_size: -; j_call: TRBJ1-1; d_call: -; cdr3_aa: CASSSQGGAEAFF
v_call: TRBV5-4; clone_size: -; j_call: TRBJ2-1; d_call: TRBD1; cdr3_aa: CASSLGDRGSYNEQFF
v_call: TRBV27; clone_size: -; j_call: TRBJ2-7; d_call: TRBD1; cdr3_aa: CASSWTGNYEQYF
v_call: TRBV15; clone_size: -; j_call: TRBJ2-3; d_call: -; cdr3_aa: CATSSFVILSTDTQYF
v_call: TRBV27; clone_size: -; j_call: TRBJ2-1; d_call: TRBD2; cdr3_aa: CASSASGGPYNEQFF
v_call: TRBV2; clone_size: -; j_call: TRBJ2-7; d_call: TRBD2; cdr3_aa: CASSESGGTVYEQYF
v_call: TRBV9; clone_size: -; j_call: TRBJ2-7; d_call: TRBD1; cdr3_aa: CASSVIPGTATYEQYF
v_call: TRBV10-3; clone_size: -; j_call: TRBJ2-7; d_call: -; cdr3_aa: CAIRSTVDEQYF
v_call: TRBV4-1; clone_size: -; j_call: TRBJ1-3; d_call: -; cdr3_aa: CASSQGSVPSSGNTIYF
v_call: TRBV6-4; clone_size: few; j_call: TRBJ2-3; d_call: TRBD2; cdr3_aa: CASSVAGGTDTQYF
v_call: TRBV4-1; clone_size: -; j_call: TRBJ1-2; d_call: TRBD1; cdr3_aa: CASSQDRGFGYTF
v_call: TRBV6-5; clone_size: -; j_call: TRBJ1-4; d_call: TRBD1; cdr3_aa: CASSTTGGNEKLFF
v_call: TRBV10-3; clone_size: few; j_call: TRBJ1-2; d_call: TRBD1; cdr3_aa: CAIRTTGKTYGYTF
v_call: TRBV7-8; clone_size: -; j_call: TRBJ1-2; d_call: TRBD1; cdr3_aa: CASSPHWTGLSYGYTF
v_call: TRBV18; clone_size: -; j_call: TRBJ2-3; d_call: -; cdr3_aa: CASSPGVRTDTQYF
v_call: TRBV6-5; clone_size: once; j_call: TRBJ1-3; d_call: -; cdr3_aa: CASYRVSGNTIYF
v_call: TRBV15; clone_size: -; j_call: TRBJ2-6; d_call: -; cdr3_aa: CATSTETGASSGANVLTF
v_call: TRBV5-6; clone_size: few; j_call: TRBJ1-2; d_call: -; cdr3_aa: CASSLAQYGYTF
v_call: TRBV5-6; clone_size: -; j_call: TRBJ2-1; d_call: TRBD2; cdr3_aa: CASSLGGGAYNEQFF
v_call: TRBV5-4; clone_size: -; j_call: TRBJ2-1; d_call: TRBD1; cdr3_aa: CASPGGARGNEQFF
v_call: TRBV7-8; clone_size: few; j_call: TRBJ2-1; d_call: TRBD1; cdr3_aa: CASSLTQGADEQFF
v_call: TRBV28; clone_size: -; j_call: TRBJ2-7; d_call: TRBD2; cdr3_aa: CASSLLASGHHYEQYF
v_call: TRBV20-1; clone_size: medium-sized; j_call: TRBJ1-1; d_call: TRBD1; cdr3_aa: CSVGTETEAFF
v_call: TRBV7-3; clone_size: -; j_call: TRBJ2-1; d_call: TRBD2; cdr3_aa: CASSGLLAGVGNEQFF
v_call: TRBV25-1; clone_size: -; j_call: TRBJ2-4; d_call: TRBD1; cdr3_aa: CASTSIGDREDIQYF
v_call: TRBV5-1; clone_size: -; j_call: TRBJ1-1; d_call: -; cdr3_aa: CASSLADSPNTEAFF
v_call: TRBV27; clone_size: -; j_call: TRBJ1-5; d_call: -; cdr3_aa: CASSPSGFNQPQHF
v_call: TRBV27; clone_size: -; j_call: TRBJ1-2; d_call: -; cdr3_aa: CASSYLGDGYGYTF
v_call: TRBV7-9; clone_size: -; j_call: TRBJ2-1; d_call: TRBD1; cdr3_aa: CASSYETGVASYNEQFF
v_call: TRBV4-2; clone_size: -; j_call: TRBJ2-2; d_call: -; cdr3_aa: CASSQVSGELFF
v_call: TRBV28; clone_size: once; j_call: TRBJ2-7; d_call: TRBD1; cdr3_aa: CASSPRTGTTSYEQYF
v_call: TRBV4-2; clone_size: -; j_call: TRBJ2-3; d_call: TRBD1; cdr3_aa: CASSQDDRVGTDTQYF
v_call: TRBV9; clone_size: -; j_call: TRBJ1-5; d_call: -; cdr3_aa: CASSVDSGDNQPQHF
v_call: TRBV6-4; clone_size: few; j_call: TRBJ2-1; d_call: TRBD2; cdr3_aa: CASSEAGGYNEQFF
v_call: TRBV27; clone_size: once; j_call: TRBJ2-7; d_call: TRBD2; cdr3_aa: CASSPYLADLHEQYF
v_call: TRBV9; clone_size: -; j_call: TRBJ2-5; d_call: TRBD1; cdr3_aa: CASSPRDRGPETQYF
v_call: TRBV9; clone_size: -; j_call: TRBJ2-7; d_call: -; cdr3_aa: CASSPGDYNYEQYF
v_call: TRBV11-3; clone_size: -; j_call: TRBJ2-5; d_call: -; cdr3_aa: CASSLDPGGQETQYF
v_call: TRBV27; clone_size: -; j_call: TRBJ2-7; d_call: -; cdr3_aa: CASSPLSHEQYF
v_call: TRBV7-9; clone_size: -; j_call: TRBJ2-5; d_call: -; cdr3_aa: CASSPRDLYQETQYF
v_call: TRBV6-5; clone_size: -; j_call: TRBJ2-7; d_call: -; cdr3_aa: CASGPGPTYEQYF
v_call: TRBV6-4; clone_size: medium-sized; j_call: TRBJ2-3; d_call: -; cdr3_aa: CASKEGPEEDTQYF
v_call: TRBV14; clone_size: -; j_call: TRBJ1-4; d_call: TRBD1; cdr3_aa: CASSQDALSTGEDEKLFF
v_call: TRBV15; clone_size: -; j_call: TRBJ2-4; d_call: -; cdr3_aa: CATSNIQGSWNIQYF
v_call: TRBV28; clone_size: once; j_call: TRBJ2-1; d_call: TRBD1; cdr3_aa: CASSTGTGVYNEQFF
v_call: TRBV2; clone_size: -; j_call: TRBJ1-1; d_call: -; cdr3_aa: CASLLEGRVDTEAFF